The next 28 T cell receptor beta chains were all read from a single sample in a study of blood T cell repertoires in COVID-19. Only in-frame clones appear in the TCRdb table, and some are missing; sequencing was by immunoSEQ multiplex PCR. The table includes around 240,000 clones, about 90% detected once. Sequencing used PBMCs or T cells enriched from blood (not recorded which). The receptors were gathered from a human donor in a cohort exposed to, infected with or recovered from COVID-19 (not recorded which). The donor label of this sample is uncertain.

This clone has only one observation. This chain links TRBV7-2 with TRBJ2-5; TRBD1 aligns across 7 bases. Germline CDR1 SGHTA, CDR2 FQGNSA. Germline trimming cut 3 bases from V and 2 bases from J; bases unmatched to any gene: 9. This CDR3 comprises 16 residues. CDR3 protein: CASSFTGQVRQETQYF. The CDR3 DNA is TGTGCCAGCAGCTTTACAGGACAGGTTCGTCAAGAGACCCAGTACTTC.

This CDR3 reads CASSAGEGTTDTQYF. The CDR3 DNA follows: TGTGCCAGCAGCGCAGGGGAGGGGACCACAGATACGCAGTATTTT. V gene TRBV9 combines with J gene TRBJ2-3; D is perhaps TRBD2 (7 bases). The V and J ends lost 3 bases and 2 bases respectively, with 13 bases between them. The CDR3 runs 15 residues. Germline CDR1 reads SGDLS; CDR2 reads YYNGEE.

The chain combines TRBV30 with TRBJ1-2; the D is unclear. The ends were cut back, 4 bases at V and 4 bases at J, with 13 bases in the middle. The CDR3 is made up of 13 amino acids. Germline V CDR1 and CDR2: GTSNPN, SVGIG (reference sequence). The CDR3 region is CAWTPWAFYGYTF. DNA for the CDR3: TGTGCCTGGACCCCCTGGGCTTTCTATGGCTACACCTTC.

Only one count was recorded for this clone. Other DNA sequences from this sample encode an identical CDR3 as well. The chain has TRBV11-2 and TRBJ2-7, with 7 nucleotides matching TRBD2. The length of the CDR3 is 14 residues. Germline CDR1 SGHAT, CDR2 FQNNGV. The J segment lost 3 bases and the V segment lost 4 bases, leaving 6 bases of the junction unmatched. The CDR3 DNA is TGTGCCAGCAGCTCAGGACTAGGGAGCTACGAGCAGTACTTC. Its protein product is CASSSGLGSYEQYF.

The chain joins TRBV6-1 to TRBJ1-4; maybe TRBD1 (5 bases). The V end was cut by 2 bases, the J end by 8 bases, with 18 bases between. Germline loops: CDR1 MNHNS, CDR2 SASEGT. The CDR3 loop spans 16 amino acids. The CDR3: CASSERNFGGGEKLFF. The CDR3 DNA follows: TGTGCCAGCAGTGAAAGAAATTTCGGTGGGGGGGAAAAACTGTTTTTT.

The V call is TRBV6-5, the J call TRBJ2-3; 7 bases match TRBD2. CDR1 and CDR2 (germline): MNHEY, SVGAGI. The CDR3 length is 15 residues. The ends lost 6 bases at V and 0 bases at J; junction bases unmatched: 6. CDR3 sequence (DNA): TGTGCCAGCAGCCCCGGGACTACCAGCACAGATACGCAGTATTTT. This encodes CASSPGTTSTDTQYF.

This clone was observed a handful of times. The chain employs TRBV6-2 or TRBV6-3 and TRBJ1-5, with D unclear. Trimming removed 0 bases at V and 6 bases at J, with 6 bases between. The CDR3 extends over 13 amino acids. The germline gives CDR1 MNHEY, CDR2 SVGEGT. CDR3 residues: CASSYSESQPQHF. The CDR3 DNA reads TGTGCCAGCAGTTACTCGGAGAGTCAGCCCCAGCATTTT.

This clone was found a few times. This sequence joins TRBV5-8 and TRBJ2-7; possible D gene TRBD1, 6 bases. CDR1 and CDR2 (germline): SGHTS, YDEGEE. With 6 bases removed from V and 7 bases from J, the gap between germline ends came to 20 bases. The CDR3 consists of 14 residues. The CDR3 loop reads CASTDRPGSPEQYF. CDR3 DNA: TGTGCCAGCACCGACAGGCCAGGATCCCCTGAGCAGTACTTC.

J is TRBJ1-6 and V is TRBV11-2; D remains ambiguous. Germline CDR1 and CDR2: SGHAT and FQNNGV. V was shortened by 5 bases and J by 14 bases, with 19 bases between the two germline ends. This CDR3 region has 14 residues. CDR3 DNA sequence: TGTGCCAGCAGCCCCGGCGCGGCCACGGGGACCCTCCACTTT. This sequence encodes CASSPGAATGTLHF.

This clone was seen once. The chain is built from TRBV6-1 and TRBJ1-5, with 8 nucleotides matching TRBD1. Germline V CDR1 and CDR2: MNHNS, SASEGT. The trim removed 4 bases at V and 2 bases at J, leaving 10 bases unmatched. This CDR3 has 17 amino acids. The CDR3 reads CASSADGQGGGNQPQHF. The CDR3 nucleotides read TGTGCCAGCAGTGCAGACGGACAGGGCGGAGGCAATCAGCCCCAGCATTTT.

The chain employs TRBV7-2 and TRBJ2-1; 7 bases fit TRBD1. Germline V gene sequence: CDR1 SGHTA, CDR2 FQGNSA. With 0 bases clipped from V and 0 bases from J, the junction kept 11 bases outside the gene matches. This CDR3 has 19 residues. Written as DNA, the CDR3 is TGTGCCAGCAGCTTAGCGGGAAAACAGGGGCCTTTCTCCTACAATGAGCAGTTCTTC. It is translated as CASSLAGKQGPFSYNEQFF.

This clone has only one observation. The chain uses TRBV3-1 (or the pseudogene TRBV3-2) and TRBJ2-6; D is possibly TRBD1 (6 bases). This CDR3 contains 16 residues. Looked up from germline, CDR1 is LGHDT and CDR2 is YNNKEL (reference sequence). Deletions cut 2 bases from V and 4 bases from J, with 12 bases between. This chain's CDR3 is CASSQYTGNGANVLTF. The DNA for the CDR3 is TGTGCCAGCAGCCAATATACAGGGAACGGGGCCAACGTCCTGACTTTC.

The rearrangement links TRBV7-3 to TRBJ1-1; D gene uncertain. The germline CDR1 and CDR2 sequences are SGHTA and FQGTGA. The CDR3 has 11 amino acids. Trimming shortened V by 5 bases and J by 11 bases, and 12 bases separated the two germline ends. The CDR3 loop reads CASSARAGAFF. CDR3 sequence (DNA): TGTGCCAGCAGCGCGCGGGCCGGCGCTTTCTTT.

This sequence joins TRBV20-1 and TRBJ1-3; 8 bases map to TRBD1. The CDR3 consists of 19 residues. Trimming cost V 3 bases and J 0 bases; bases outside gene matches: 16. Germline loops: CDR1 DFQATT, CDR2 SNEGSKA (reference sequence). The CDR3 nucleotides read TGCAGTGCTAGTATACCAGGGGGCCCCCACTTCTACTCTGGAAACACCATATATTTT. Its protein product is CSASIPGGPHFYSGNTIYF.

V usage is TRBV10-3 and J usage is TRBJ2-7, with D possibly being TRBD1 (6 bases). Germline V gene sequence: CDR1 ENHRY, CDR2 SYGVKD. V was pared by 0 bases and J by 9 bases, with 15 bases between. The CDR3 consists of 14 residues. The CDR3 DNA is TGTGCCATCAGTGAGTCGGACAGTTCCTCGGGGCAGTACTTC. This sequence encodes CAISESDSSSGQYF.

J is TRBJ2-1 and V is TRBV27, with a possible D match to TRBD1 (7 bases). Germline CDR1 reads MNHEY; CDR2 reads SMNVEV (reference sequence). Trimming cost V 2 bases and J 5 bases, with 10 bases left between them. The CDR3 runs to 14 residues. CDR3 nucleotides: TGTGCCAGCAGTTTAACCAGGGGGGACAATGAGCAGTTCTTC. Residues: CASSLTRGDNEQFF.

The rearrangement uses TRBV10-3 and TRBJ2-1; D is perhaps TRBD1 (6 bases). Germline values: CDR1 ENHRY, CDR2 SYGVKD. V was trimmed by 6 bases and J by 6 bases, leaving 15 bases between them. This CDR3 comprises 14 residues. The chain's CDR3 is CAIRQHLTGNEQFF. CDR3 DNA sequence: TGTGCCATCAGGCAACACTTGACAGGCAATGAGCAGTTCTTC.

The V call is TRBV19, the J call TRBJ1-5; 7 positions match TRBD1. V was clipped by 5 bases and J by 1 base; unmatched bases: 2. This CDR3 has 14 amino acids. Germline loops: CDR1 LNHDA, CDR2 SQIVND (reference sequence). DNA for the CDR3: TGTGCCAGTAGTGACAGGGTGAGCAATCAGCCCCAGCATTTT. It translates to CASSDRVSNQPQHF.

The rearrangement joins TRBV5-6 to TRBJ2-3; TRBD1 is a possible D gene (5 bases). The germline V gene encodes CDR1 SGHDT and CDR2 YYEEEE. The CDR3 has 13 amino acids. V was pared by 4 bases and J by 2 bases, with 8 bases between. CDR3 loop: CASSIQVTDTQYF. The CDR3, as DNA: TGTGCCAGCAGCATACAGGTCACAGATACGCAGTATTTT.

This clone was observed a handful of times. The chain recombines TRBV5-6 with TRBJ1-6, with 9 bases matching TRBD1. The CDR3 consists of 14 residues. V was clipped by 4 bases and J by 14 bases; unmatched bases: 10. Germline values: CDR1 SGHDT, CDR2 YYEEEE. The CDR3 bases are TGTGCCAGCAGCGCGGGGACAGGGAGGTCGGCCCTCCACTTT. This gives the protein CASSAGTGRSALHF.

J is TRBJ2-5 and V is TRBV5-1; 7 bases match TRBD2. CDR1 is SGHRS and CDR2 is YFSETQ in the germline V gene. Trimming took 6 bases from V and 4 from J; bases not matched to a gene: 6. CDR3 length: 13 amino acids. The CDR3 loop is CASTPGLRETQYF. The DNA for the CDR3 is TGCGCCAGCACCCCGGGACTACGAGAGACCCAGTACTTC.

This clone was detected once. The rearrangement uses TRBV19 and TRBJ1-6; 7 nucleotides match TRBD1. With V trimmed by 4 bases and J by 6 bases, 3 bases remained unmatched. Germline CDR1 and CDR2: LNHDA and SQIVND (reference sequence). This CDR3 is 14 amino acids long. The CDR3 region has the DNA TGTGCCAGTAGTAAAGACAGGGTTAATTCACCCCTCCACTTT. Its translation: CASSKDRVNSPLHF.

The V and J genes are TRBV4-1 and TRBJ1-2; 9 positions match TRBD1. The J segment lost 7 bases and the V segment lost 4 bases, leaving 7 bases of the junction unmatched. Germline-derived CDR1 and CDR2 are MGHRA and YSYEKL. The CDR3 has 14 amino acids. CDR3 nucleotides: TGCGCCAGCAGCCCAACCACAGGGGGCTCTGGCTACACCTTC. Amino acids: CASSPTTGGSGYTF.

This sequence joins TRBV2 and TRBJ2-1; perhaps TRBD2 as D (5 bases). Trimming took 4 bases from V and 7 from J, leaving 11 bases between them. CDR1 is SNHLY, CDR2 FYNNEI, per germline. The CDR3 extends over 13 amino acids. CDR3 residues: CASSAERQNEQFF. Here the CDR3 DNA reads TGTGCCAGCAGTGCGGAGCGGCAAAATGAGCAGTTCTTC.

CDR3 region: CASSQAVGAGTGELFF. The DNA for the CDR3 is TGCGCCAGCAGCCAAGCGGTGGGGGCAGGCACCGGGGAGCTGTTTTTT. The chain recombines TRBV4-3 with TRBJ2-2; D may be TRBD1 (6 bases). Germline V gene sequence: CDR1 LGHNA, CDR2 YSLEER. CDR3 length: 16 residues. Trimming took 1 base from V and 4 from J, leaving 13 bases between them.

J is TRBJ1-2 and V is TRBV2; unclear D gene. The germline gives CDR1 SNHLY, CDR2 FYNNEI. V dropped 6 bases and J dropped 0 bases, with 14 bases sitting between them. This CDR3 spans 15 amino acids. CDR3 protein: CASRGPGSANYGYTF. As DNA, the CDR3 is TGTGCCAGCAGGGGCCCAGGCTCAGCTAACTATGGCTACACCTTC.

The chain joins TRBV7-2 to TRBJ2-2; 8 bases agree with TRBD1. V was pared by 2 bases and J by 6 bases, with 5 bases of the junction left unmatched. This CDR3 is built from 15 residues. Germline V gene data show CDR1 as SGHTA and CDR2 as FQGNSA. CDR3 region: CASSLLTGAAGELFF. CDR3 bases: TGTGCCAGCAGCTTACTGACAGGGGCTGCCGGGGAGCTGTTTTTT.

The CDR3 loop reads CASKGTDSYGYTF. CDR3 nucleotides: TGTGCCTCCAAGGGGACAGATAGCTATGGCTACACCTTC. The chain has TRBV10-3 and TRBJ1-2; 7 nucleotides line up with TRBD1. CDR1 is ENHRY, CDR2 SYGVKD, per germline. This CDR3 contains 13 residues. J gave up 4 bases and V 11 bases, and 10 bases lay outside the gene matches.